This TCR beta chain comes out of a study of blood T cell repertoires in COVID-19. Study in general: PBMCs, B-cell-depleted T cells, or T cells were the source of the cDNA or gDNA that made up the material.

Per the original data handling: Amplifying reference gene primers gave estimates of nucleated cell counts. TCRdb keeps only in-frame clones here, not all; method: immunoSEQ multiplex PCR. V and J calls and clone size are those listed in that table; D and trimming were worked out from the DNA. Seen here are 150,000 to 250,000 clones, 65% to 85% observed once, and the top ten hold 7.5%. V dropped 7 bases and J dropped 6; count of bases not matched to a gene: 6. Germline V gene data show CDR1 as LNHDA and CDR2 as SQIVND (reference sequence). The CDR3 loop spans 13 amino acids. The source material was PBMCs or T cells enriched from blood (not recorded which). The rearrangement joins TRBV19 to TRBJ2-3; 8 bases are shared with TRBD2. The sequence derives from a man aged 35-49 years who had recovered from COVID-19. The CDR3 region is CASTPGGADTQYF. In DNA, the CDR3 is TGTGCCAGTACCCCGGGGGGGGCTGATACGCAGTATTTT. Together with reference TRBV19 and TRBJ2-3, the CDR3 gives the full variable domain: DGGITQSPKYLFRKEGQNVTLSCEQNLNHDAMYWYRQDPGQGLRLIYYSQIVNDFQKGDIAEGYSVSREKKESFPLTVTSAQKNPTAFYLCASTPGGADTQYFGPGTRLTVL.